The rows below give T cell receptor beta chains drawn from one sample of a study of T cells in Graves' hyperthyroidism and ophthalmopathy. TCRdb called the multiplex PCR reads again in MiXCR, with one record for every CDR3 protein. The sample yields roughly 600,000 distinct CDR3 sequences, more than 14% seen once. Sequenced sample: blood. The receptors stem from a woman between 45 and 65 years old with Graves' ophthalmopathy. CDR3s include the opening cysteine and the closing phenylalanine or tryptophan. D genes are given only for firm matches. Not every row has a clone size; where given, it reads once, few, many or a size class.

V gene,D gene,clone size,J gene,CDR3 DNA,CDR3 protein
TRBV6-1,-,-,TRBJ1-2,TGTGCCAGCATTAAACGCCTCGGACTCTGGGGCTACACCTTC,CASIKRLGLWGYTF
TRBV28,TRBD1,many,TRBJ1-1,TGTGCCAGCACCATGACAGGGCTTGGGGAGAACACTGAAGCTTTCTTT,CASTMTGLGENTEAFF
TRBV7-9,-,-,TRBJ1-4,TGTGCCAGCAGCTTTGAGGGGCTCGGGGAAAAACTGTTTTTT,CASSFEGLGEKLFF
TRBV30,TRBD2,-,TRBJ2-7,TGTGCCTGGAGTGTAGCGGGAGGGCCTTTCTACGAGCAGTACTTC,CAWSVAGGPFYEQYF
TRBV6-4,TRBD2,few,TRBJ2-3,TGTGCCAGCAGTGAAGGGCCTAGCGGGAGAACAGATACGCAGTATTTT,CASSEGPSGRTDTQYF
TRBV18,-,many,TRBJ2-5,TGTGCCAGCTCACCACCCACCCGAGAGACCCAGTACTTC,CASSPPTRETQYF
TRBV28,TRBD1,many,TRBJ2-7,TGTGCCAGCAGTTTACAGGGGGCGCGTGACGAGCAGTACTTC,CASSLQGARDEQYF
TRBV7-3,TRBD2,many,TRBJ2-1,TGTGCCAGCAGCTTAAGGGCTAGCGGGATTCACTCCTACAATGAGCAGTTCTTC,CASSLRASGIHSYNEQFF
TRBV10-3,TRBD2,many,TRBJ2-7,TGTGCCATCAGTGATCCTAGCGGGAGCTACGAGCAGTACTTC,CAISDPSGSYEQYF
TRBV28,-,few,TRBJ1-5,TGTGCCAGCAGCACATTCGTTTTGAGCAATCAGCCCCAGCATTTT,CASSTFVLSNQPQHF
TRBV3-1,-,many,TRBJ2-7,TGTGCCAGCAGCCAAGATTTTTTCTACGAGCAGTACTTC,CASSQDFFYEQYF
TRBV6-1,-,-,TRBJ1-3,TGTGCCAGCACCAAAGCTCCCAGGACGATTGGAAACACCATATATTTT,CASTKAPRTIGNTIYF
TRBV10-3,TRBD2,many,TRBJ2-6,TGTGCCATCAGTGAGTCTGGGACTAGGCGAGGGGCTACCGGGGCCAACGTCCTGACTTTC,CAISESGTRRGATGANVLTF
TRBV24-1,TRBD2,many,TRBJ2-1,TGTGCCACCAGTGGAAAACGGGAGGGTCCCCACAATGAGCAGTTCTTC,CATSGKREGPHNEQFF
TRBV28,TRBD2,-,TRBJ2-2,TGTGCCAGCAGCAATGGACTAGCGGGCGGGGAGCTGTTTTTT,CASSNGLAGGELFF
TRBV12-3/TRBV12-4,TRBD2,many,TRBJ2-7,TGTGCCAGCAGGGGACTAGCGGGAGGGCAGGGAGGCTCCTACGAGCAGTACTTC,CASRGLAGGQGGSYEQYF
TRBV3-1,TRBD1,many,TRBJ2-1,TGTGCCAGCAGCCAAGGAGACAGGGGGCGCAACAATGAGCAGTTCTTC,CASSQGDRGRNNEQFF
TRBV6-2/TRBV6-3,TRBD2,-,TRBJ2-1,TGTGCCAGCAGTTACTCGAAATGGGCCTTAGCGGGAGAAATCAGCAATGAGCAGTTCTTC,CASSYSKWALAGEISNEQFF
TRBV5-1,TRBD1,many,TRBJ1-1,TGCGCCAGCAGCAGAACTCAGGGGGCACGGTCGGAAGCTTTCTTT,CASSRTQGARSEAFF
TRBV20-1,-,few,TRBJ2-3,TGCAGTGCTAGGTCTCGGACGGGCACAGATACGCAGTATTTT,CSARSRTGTDTQYF
TRBV6-1,TRBD2,-,TRBJ2-7,TGTGCCAGCAGCCGGCGGGGGGCAGGGGACGAGCAGTACTTC,CASSRRGAGDEQYF
TRBV7-3,-,many,TRBJ2-5,TGTGCCAGCAGCTTAGGGACTCTAGAGACCCAGTACTTC,CASSLGTLETQYF
TRBV20-1,-,many,TRBJ2-7,TGCAGTGCCGTGCGAGGGGGAACCTACGAGCAGTACTTC,CSAVRGGTYEQYF
TRBV24-1,TRBD1,many,TRBJ2-1,TGTGCCACCAGTGATTTGCGGGACAGGGGAAACAATGAGCAGTTCTTC,CATSDLRDRGNNEQFF